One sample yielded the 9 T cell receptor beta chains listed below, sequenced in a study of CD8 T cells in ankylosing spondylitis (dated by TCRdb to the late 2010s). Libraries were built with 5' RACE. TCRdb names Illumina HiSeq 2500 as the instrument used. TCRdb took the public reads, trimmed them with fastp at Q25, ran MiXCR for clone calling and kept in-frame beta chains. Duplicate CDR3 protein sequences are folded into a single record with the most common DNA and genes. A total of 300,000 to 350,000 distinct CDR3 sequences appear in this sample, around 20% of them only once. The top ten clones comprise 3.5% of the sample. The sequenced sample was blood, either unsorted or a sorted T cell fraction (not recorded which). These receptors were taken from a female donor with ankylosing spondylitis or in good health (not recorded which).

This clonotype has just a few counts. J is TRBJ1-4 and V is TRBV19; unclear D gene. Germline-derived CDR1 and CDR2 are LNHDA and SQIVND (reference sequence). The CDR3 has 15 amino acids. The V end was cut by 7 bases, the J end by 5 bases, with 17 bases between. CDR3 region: CASKHRGDGNEKLFF. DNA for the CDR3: TGTGCCAGTAAGCATCGTGGGGATGGAAATGAAAAACTGTTTTTT.

In DNA, the CDR3 is TGCAGTGCTAGAGATGTGGGCGGGAGGGCCCCTTGGAATGAGCAGTTCTTC. It yields the protein CSARDVGGRAPWNEQFF. V gene TRBV20-1 combines with J gene TRBJ2-1; 9 bases are a match to TRBD2. V lost 0 bases, J lost 7 bases, and 13 bases stayed unmatched. CDR3 length equals 17 residues. Germline V lookup: CDR1 DFQATT, CDR2 SNEGSKA (reference sequence).

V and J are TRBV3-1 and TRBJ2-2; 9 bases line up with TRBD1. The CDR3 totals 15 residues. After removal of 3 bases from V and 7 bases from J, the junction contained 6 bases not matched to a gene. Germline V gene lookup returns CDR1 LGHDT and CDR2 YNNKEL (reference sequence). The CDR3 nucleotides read TGTGCCAGCAGCCATTCCGGGACAGGGAACGGGGAGCTGTTTTTT. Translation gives CASSHSGTGNGELFF.

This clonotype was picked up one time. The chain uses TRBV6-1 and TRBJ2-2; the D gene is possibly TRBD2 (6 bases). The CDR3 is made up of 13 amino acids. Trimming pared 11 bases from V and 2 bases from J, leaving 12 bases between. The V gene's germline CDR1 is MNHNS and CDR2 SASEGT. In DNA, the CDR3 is TGTGCCGGGTGGGGGGTAAACACCGGGGAGCTGTTTTTT. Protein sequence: CAGWGVNTGELFF.

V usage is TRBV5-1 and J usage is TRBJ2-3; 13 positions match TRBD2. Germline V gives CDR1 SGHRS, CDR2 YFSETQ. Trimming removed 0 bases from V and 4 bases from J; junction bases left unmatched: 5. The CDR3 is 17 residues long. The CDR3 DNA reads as TGCGCCAGCAGCTTGGTACTAGCGGGAGGGCCGGCAGATACGCAGTATTTT. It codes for CASSLVLAGGPADTQYF.

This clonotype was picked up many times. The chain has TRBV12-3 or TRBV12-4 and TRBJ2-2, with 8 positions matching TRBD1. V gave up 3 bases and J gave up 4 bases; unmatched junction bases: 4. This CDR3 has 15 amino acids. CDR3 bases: TGTGCCAGCAGTTTCAGGGGGCCCAGCACCGGGGAGCTGTTTTTT. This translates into CASSFRGPSTGELFF.

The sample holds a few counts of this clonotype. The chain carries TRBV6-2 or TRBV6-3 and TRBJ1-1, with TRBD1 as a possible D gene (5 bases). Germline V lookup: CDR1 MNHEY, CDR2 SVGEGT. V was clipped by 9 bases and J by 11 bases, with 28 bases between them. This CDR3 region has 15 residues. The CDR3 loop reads CASSTVAGARVEAFF. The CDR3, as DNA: TGTGCCAGTAGTACAGTGGCCGGGGCTCGGGTTGAGGCTTTCTTT.

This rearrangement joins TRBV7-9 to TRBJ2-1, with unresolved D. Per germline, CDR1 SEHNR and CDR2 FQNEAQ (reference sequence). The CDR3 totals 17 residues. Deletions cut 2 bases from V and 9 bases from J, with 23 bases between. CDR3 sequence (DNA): TGTGCCAGCAGCTTACTTAAGAGCGCCGCGGAGTGGGGTGAGCAGTTCTTC. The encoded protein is CASSLLKSAAEWGEQFF.

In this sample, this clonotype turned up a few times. The DNA for the CDR3 is TGTGCCAGCAGTTTCGGGACGGTCGGGGATACGCAGTATTTT. This gives the protein CASSFGTVGDTQYF. This rearrangement joins TRBV12-3 or TRBV12-4 to TRBJ2-3; possibly TRBD1 or TRBD2 for D (5 bases each). V was pared by 3 bases and J by 6 bases, with 13 bases between. This CDR3 spans 14 amino acids.